What follows describes a single TCR beta chain. Using unique molecular identifiers, the investigators prepared the TCRbeta library. TCRdb redid the calling of the PCR reads with MiXCR, one entry per CDR3 protein. Of 300,000 or so distinct CDR3 sequences listed, about 10% are singletons. These data originate in a study of T-cell reconstitution after alpha-beta-depleted transplantation in children. The starting material was PBMCs from the stem cell graft donor, obtained from the stem cell graft. The source is a human donor who donated a stem cell graft to a child with SCID.

This CDR3 is CASSLQGGVYEQYF. The DNA for the CDR3 is TGTGCCAGCAGCCTACAGGGTGGGGTCTACGAGCAGTACTTC. The J gene is TRBJ2-7, the V gene TRBV5-4; TRBD1 is a possible D gene (6 bases). Trimming cost V 4 bases and J 3 bases, with 14 bases left between them. The CDR3 runs 14 residues. Germline CDR1 is SGHNT and CDR2 is YYREEE (reference sequence).